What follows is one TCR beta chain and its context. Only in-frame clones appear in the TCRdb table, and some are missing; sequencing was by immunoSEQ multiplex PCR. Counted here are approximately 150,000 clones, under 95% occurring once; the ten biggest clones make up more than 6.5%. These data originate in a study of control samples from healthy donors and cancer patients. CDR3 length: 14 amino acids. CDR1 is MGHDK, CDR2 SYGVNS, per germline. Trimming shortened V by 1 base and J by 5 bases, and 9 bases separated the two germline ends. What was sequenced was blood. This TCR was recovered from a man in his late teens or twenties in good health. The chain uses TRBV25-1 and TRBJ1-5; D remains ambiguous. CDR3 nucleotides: TGTGCCAGCAGTGAATTAGGTGGTGATCAGCCCCAGCATTTT. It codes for CASSELGGDQPQHF.